This T cell receptor beta chain was observed in a study of cytomegalovirus exposure and HLA in healthy donors. The V and J ends lost 0 bases and 0 bases respectively, with 8 bases between them. Germline lookup yields CDR1 LNHDA and CDR2 SQIVND (reference sequence). This CDR3 comprises 16 residues. Primers for the PCR totalled 60 Vbeta and 13 Jbeta. TCRdb keeps only in-frame clones here, not all; method: immunoSEQ multiplex PCR. Of some 150,000 clones detected, approximately 90% appear once; the ten largest clones hold under 6.5%. As regards this clone: Its target is not known.

Whole-study findings and limits: High specificity and sensitivity for cytomegalovirus status were reported for the classifier.

The J gene is TRBJ1-4, the V gene TRBV19; D is uncertain. Sequencing was done on a sample of PBMCs. The sequence derives from a woman aged 25-40 years in good health and CMV-seronegative. The CDR3, as DNA: TGTGCCAGTAGTATAGATCAAACAGCAACTAATGAAAAACTGTTTTTT. This codes for CASSIDQTATNEKLFF.